This section outlines one T cell receptor (beta chain) sequence together with its context. Original methodology: For nucleated cells, counts were estimated from reference gene primer amplification. This table comes from immunoSEQ multiplex PCR, and its TCRdb copy is limited to in-frame clones, with some not included. V and J calls and clone size follow that table, whereas D and trimming were derived from the DNA. The sample lists a few hundred thousand clones; roughly 85% were seen once. This sample stems from a study of blood T cell repertoires in COVID-19. Study-wide background: Spain, Italy and the United States supplied samples that represented acute and convalescent COVID-19. Nucleic acid was either cDNA or gDNA, and it came from T cells, B-cell-depleted T cells, or PBMCs.

This CDR3 spans 15 amino acids. V was shortened by 0 bases and J by 0 bases, with 9 bases between the two germline ends. Germline V gene sequence: CDR1 SGDLS, CDR2 YYNGEE. This rearrangement joins TRBV9 to TRBJ1-2; no clear D gene. This clonotype was obtained from a man aged 50 to 60 with active or convalescent COVID-19. The sequencing sample was made of peripheral blood. CDR3: CASSVDPVSNYGYTF. As DNA, the CDR3 is TGTGCCAGCAGCGTAGACCCGGTCTCTAACTATGGCTACACCTTC.